A selection of T cell receptor beta chains follows, all from one sample in a study of a mutant IDH1 vaccine in newly diagnosed glioma. This table comes from immunoSEQ multiplex PCR, and its TCRdb copy is limited to in-frame clones, with some not included. The profile shows 30,000 to 40,000 clones, 80% to 95% of them singletons. The input for sequencing was PBMCs, taken from a glioma patient treated with radiotherapy, temozolomide or both. These receptors were taken from a young man with glioma. CDR3s include the opening cysteine and the closing phenylalanine or tryptophan. The D gene is left open where the match is weak. Clone size is not always given. Where it is, it says once, few, many or a class for expanded clones.

V gene,clone size,J gene,D gene,CDR3 protein,CDR3 DNA
TRBV6-5,once,TRBJ1-6,NA,CASSYGDANSPLHF,TGTGCCAGCAGTTACGGGGACGCCAATTCACCCCTCCACTTT
TRBV5-1,NA,TRBJ1-1,NA,CASGSLGEPEAFF,TGCGCCAGCGGTAGCTTGGGCGAGCCTGAAGCTTTCTTT
TRBV9,NA,TRBJ1-1,NA,CASSTSTVTEAFF,TGTGCCAGCAGCACTTCTACGGTCACTGAAGCTTTCTTT
TRBV6-1,NA,TRBJ1-1,NA,CASSAPSEAFF,TGTGCCAGCAGTGCCCCCTCCGAAGCTTTCTTT
TRBV5-1,NA,TRBJ1-1,NA,CASSLDSGTEAFF,TGCGCCAGCAGCTTGGACAGCGGCACTGAAGCTTTCTTT
TRBV6-6,once,TRBJ2-2,TRBD2,CASSYSASGYTGELFF,TGTGCCAGCAGTTACTCTGCTAGCGGGTACACCGGGGAGCTGTTTTTT
TRBV27,NA,TRBJ1-6,TRBD1,CASSLSGTANSPLHF,TGTGCCAGCAGTTTATCCGGGACAGCGAATTCACCCCTCCACTTT
TRBV6-5,NA,TRBJ1-4,NA,CASSETSPGEKLFF,TGTGCCAGCAGTGAGACAAGCCCTGGAGAAAAACTGTTTTTT
TRBV18,NA,TRBJ2-1,TRBD2,CASSPKGLAQTEQFF,TGTGCCAGCTCACCAAAAGGACTAGCGCAGACTGAGCAGTTCTTC
TRBV7-9,NA,TRBJ2-7,NA,CASSSQAQYRSYEQYF,TGTGCCAGCAGCTCGCAGGCTCAGTATAGGTCCTACGAGCAGTACTTC
TRBV15,NA,TRBJ1-3,NA,CATSRGPGGTGNTIYF,TGTGCCACCAGCAGAGGGCCCGGGGGAACTGGAAACACCATATATTTT
TRBV18,few,TRBJ2-7,TRBD2,CASSPASGGGSSYEQYF,TGTGCCAGCTCACCGGCTAGCGGGGGGGGGAGCTCCTACGAGCAGTACTTC
TRBV6-6,NA,TRBJ1-5,TRBD1,CATQTTGVGNQPQHF,TGTGCCACGCAGACCACAGGGGTGGGCAATCAGCCCCAGCATTTT
TRBV6-5,NA,TRBJ1-3,NA,CASSYSAETGGDTIYF,TGTGCCAGCAGTTACTCGGCCGAGACAGGAGGGGACACCATATATTTT
TRBV5-6,few,TRBJ1-2,TRBD1,CASSPVAGGAGGYTF,TGTGCCAGCAGCCCGGTCGCAGGGGGCGCGGGGGGCTACACCTTC
TRBV7-2,NA,TRBJ2-5,NA,CASSLGAGRVAETQYF,TGTGCCAGCAGCTTAGGGGCCGGTAGGGTTGCGGAGACCCAGTACTTC
TRBV10-2,NA,TRBJ2-1,NA,CASEDYNEQFF,TGCGCCAGCGAAGACTACAATGAGCAGTTCTTC
TRBV10-2,NA,TRBJ2-1,NA,CASIAQPPGEQFF,TGCGCCAGCATTGCCCAACCACCGGGTGAGCAGTTCTTC
TRBV28,NA,TRBJ1-5,NA,CASSQTRTQPQHF,TGTGCCAGCAGCCAGACAAGGACCCAGCCCCAGCATTTT
TRBV7-2,NA,TRBJ1-1,NA,CASSLAGGGREAFF,TGTGCCAGCAGCTTAGCGGGGGGCGGCCGTGAAGCTTTCTTT
TRBV2,NA,TRBJ1-2,NA,CASSEWSGQDGYTF,TGTGCCAGCAGTGAATGGTCAGGGCAAGATGGCTACACCTTC
TRBV6-5,NA,TRBJ2-1,TRBD1,CASSFQGQGNNEQFF,TGTGCCAGCAGTTTCCAGGGACAGGGGAACAATGAGCAGTTCTTC
TRBV2,NA,TRBJ2-7,TRBD2,CASSEAGGFYEQYF,TGTGCCAGCAGTGAGGCGGGAGGGTTTTACGAGCAGTACTTC